The 10 T cell receptor beta chains given below trace back to one sample, sequenced in a study of cytomegalovirus exposure and HLA in healthy donors. PCR used 60 Vbeta primers and 13 Jbeta primers. Method: immunoSEQ multiplex PCR; TCRdb's copy keeps in-frame clones and lacks some. Of 200,000 to 250,000 clones listed, about three quarters are singletons. The sequencing sample was made of PBMCs. The receptors were sampled from a woman in her fifties or sixties in good health and CMV-seropositive.

Only a few counts were recorded for this clone. The V call is TRBV2, the J call TRBJ2-7; no definite D call. V lost 4 bases, J lost 2 bases, and 6 bases lay in between. This CDR3 has 12 residues. CDR1 SNHLY and CDR2 FYNNEI come from the germline V gene. CDR3 sequence (DNA): TGTGCCAGCAGTGTCGGAGCCTACGAGCAGTACTTC. Its translation: CASSVGAYEQYF.

V is TRBV27 and J is TRBJ2-7, with 9 bases fitting TRBD2. The CDR3 loop spans 15 amino acids. Germline assignment: CDR1 MNHEY and CDR2 SMNVEV (reference sequence). Germline trimming cut 6 bases from V and 6 bases from J; bases unmatched to any gene: 12. In nucleotides, the CDR3 is TGTGCCAGCAGCTTACGGAGCGCGGGAGGGCCCGAGCAGTACTTC. This translates into CASSLRSAGGPEQYF.

The chain couples TRBV5-1 to TRBJ1-1, with 7 positions matching TRBD1. Losses at the gene ends were 5 bases for V and 1 base for J; bases not matched to a gene: 11. The V gene's germline CDR1 is SGHRS and CDR2 YFSETQ. This CDR3 contains 16 residues. CDR3 nucleotides: TGCGCCAGCAGTTTTGCCAGGGGGGCACCGAACACTGAAGCTTTCTTT. Protein product: CASSFARGAPNTEAFF. Based on the CDR3 plus reference TRBV5-1 and TRBJ1-1, the full variable domain is KAGVTQTPRYLIKTRGQQVTLSCSPISGHRSVSWYQQTPGQGLQFLFEYFSETQRNKGNFPGRFSGRQFSNSRSEMNVSTLELGDSALYLCASSFARGAPNTEAFFGQGTRLTVV.

This sequence joins TRBV19 and TRBJ1-5; D gene uncertain. The CDR3 consists of 14 residues. Germline values: CDR1 LNHDA, CDR2 SQIVND (reference sequence). V lost 0 bases, J lost 10 bases, and 13 bases lay in between. This chain's CDR3 is CASSIDIYETPQHF. CDR3 bases: TGTGCCAGTAGTATAGATATATACGAGACACCCCAGCATTTT.

The CDR3 bases are TGTGCCATCAGTGAGACGGGGGGGCTAGATACGCAGTATTTT. Translating it yields CAISETGGLDTQYF. The chain recombines TRBV10-3 with TRBJ2-3; 8 bases are a match to TRBD2. Germline loops: CDR1 ENHRY, CDR2 SYGVKD. Trimming removed 2 bases from V and 5 bases from J; junction bases left unmatched: 3. The CDR3 loop spans 14 amino acids.

The chain uses TRBV27 and TRBJ2-5; D call uncertain. This CDR3 has 15 residues. CDR1 MNHEY and CDR2 SMNVEV come from the germline V gene (reference sequence). Trimming removed 0 bases at V and 0 bases at J, with 8 bases between. CDR3 nucleotide sequence: TGTGCCAGCAGTTTATCGTGGCAGGACCAAGAGACCCAGTACTTC. As protein: CASSLSWQDQETQYF.

This clone was found a few times. This sequence joins TRBV5-1 and TRBJ1-2; 7 positions match TRBD1. In germline, CDR1 is SGHRS, CDR2 YFSETQ. The CDR3 has 14 amino acids. Germline trimming cut 2 bases from V and 5 bases from J; bases unmatched to any gene: 6. The CDR3 spells CASSFVGTEYGYTF. The CDR3 region has the DNA TGCGCCAGCAGCTTTGTCGGGACAGAATATGGCTACACCTTC.

This clone has a single count. The chain uses TRBV11-2 and TRBJ2-6, with 7 bases fitting TRBD2. The J segment lost 0 bases and the V segment lost 0 bases, leaving 5 bases of the junction unmatched. This CDR3 has 18 residues. Germline V gene data show CDR1 as SGHAT and CDR2 as FQNNGV. CDR3 in DNA: TGTGCCAGCAGCTTAGATATAGCGGGCCTCTCTGGGGCCAACGTCCTGACTTTC. Translating it yields CASSLDIAGLSGANVLTF.

V usage is TRBV7-8 and J usage is TRBJ1-1; D ambiguous. This CDR3 has 13 residues. The germline V and J ends were trimmed by 5 bases and 6 bases, with 13 bases remaining between them. The germline V gene has CDR1 SGHVS and CDR2 FQNEAQ. CDR3 loop: CASSLEWRAEAFF. The CDR3 DNA sequence: TGTGCCAGCAGCCTAGAGTGGAGAGCTGAAGCTTTCTTT.

J is TRBJ1-1 and V is TRBV10-3; TRBD1 matches 7 bases. The CDR3 has 15 amino acids. V was clipped by 4 bases and J by 1 base; unmatched bases: 6. Germline V gives CDR1 ENHRY, CDR2 SYGVKD. Here the CDR3 reads CAISGPTGQNTEAFF. As DNA, the CDR3 is TGTGCCATCAGTGGCCCGACAGGGCAGAACACTGAAGCTTTCTTT.